The text below deals with one T cell receptor (beta chain). The data belong to a study of CD8 T cells in Susac syndrome. Reverse transcription used roughly 0.45 to 1 ug RNA and random hexamers. A single record per CDR3 protein comes from TCRdb applying MiXCR to the immunoSEQ multiplex PCR reads. The sample lists 170,000 or so distinct CDR3 sequences, roughly 92% seen once, with roughly 0.1% in the top ten. Germline CDR1 reads SGDLS; CDR2 reads YYNGEE. The CDR3 consists of 16 residues. The V end lost 0 bases, the J end lost 6 bases, and 19 bases lay between the germline ends. Sequencing used CD4+ T cells from PBMCs. This sequence originates from a human donor with multiple sclerosis. This chain connects TRBV9 to TRBJ2-7; a possible D gene is TRBD1 (6 bases). The CDR3 DNA is TGTGCCAGCAGCGTAGGCCATTCGACAGGTTCAGCCGAGCAGTACTTC. Translating gives CASSVGHSTGSAEQYF.